The clone carrying this T cell receptor (beta chain) has just one count. Assay: immunoSEQ multiplex PCR; the TCRdb copy retains only in-frame clones and omits some. This table holds over 350,000 clones, 85% to 95% found once. This sample is part of a study of shared T cell receptors in the human thymus. The specimen sequenced was thymocytes. This clonotype was obtained from a human donor.

For the CDR3, the DNA is TGTGCCAGCAGTCTCACACCGACACCCCGGGAGACCCAGTACTTC. It encodes CASSLTPTPRETQYF. The gene calls are TRBV28 and TRBJ2-5; D uncertain. The CDR3 contains 15 residues. The germline CDR1 and CDR2 sequences are MDHEN and SYDVKM. V shed 5 bases and J shed 5 bases, with 18 bases lying between them.